This TCR beta chain was captured by sequencing in a study of T-cell reconstitution after alpha-beta-depleted transplantation in children. Findings of the study overall: Recipient T cells and thymic progenitors that survived were the source of the high TCRbeta diversity seen at day 60 in some patients. T-cell counts and diversity at one year following transplant were attributed mainly to newly produced T cells. In patients about two months after transplant, alpha-beta T cells reportedly arose from several hundred expanded graft clones.

Unique molecular identifiers were incorporated during preparation of the TCRbeta library. MiXCR, run by TCRdb on the PCR reads, gives a single entry per CDR3 protein. In the table there are 500,000 to 750,000 distinct CDR3 sequences, 10% to 15% of which are singletons. V shed 5 bases and J shed 2 bases, with 19 bases lying between them. The germline CDR1 and CDR2 sequences are MDHEN and SYDVKM. The CDR3 is 16 residues long. This clonotype was seen a handful of times. Its specificity is not known. The specimen comprised PBMCs, mostly from graft donor cells, sampled 360 days after TCRalphabeta/CD19-depleted stem cell transplant. V and J are TRBV28 and TRBJ2-7; a possible D gene is TRBD1 (5 bases). This receptor was identified in a male patient aged 10 to 17 who had a stem cell transplant for acute myeloid leukemia, so the T cells may come from the graft donor. The chain's CDR3 is CASSLIQVDPTYEQYF. The CDR3 DNA follows: TGTGCCAGCAGTCTTATACAGGTTGACCCCACCTACGAGCAGTACTTC.